The 14 T cell receptor beta chains listed next were all sequenced from one sample in a study of cytomegalovirus exposure and HLA in healthy donors (dated by TCRdb to 2016 to 2017). Libraries were prepared through the immunoSEQ multiplex PCR assay. For the multiplex PCR, a mixture combining 60 forward primers for TCR Vbeta segments and 13 reverse primers for TCR Jbeta segments was used. What TCRdb holds here is the immuneACCESS table cut down to in-frame rearrangements. Part of the clones is not present; checked against another copy, under half of the missing clones reflect an unresolved V gene, and the others are unexplained. The sample table lists roughly 160,000 clones, over 80% of them with a count of one. The ten largest clones represent 1% to 1.5% of the sample. The sample taken for sequencing was PBMCs. The receptor set was obtained from a boy aged 2 to 10 in good health and CMV-seronegative.

The rearrangement links TRBV27 to TRBJ1-2; 7 nucleotides align to TRBD1. The CDR3 is 13 residues long. The germline CDR1 and CDR2 sequences are MNHEY and SMNVEV (reference sequence). J was trimmed by 3 bases and V by 8 bases; bases with no gene match: 6. This chain's CDR3 is CASRAGGDYGYTF. In DNA form, the CDR3 reads TGTGCCAGCCGAGCAGGGGGTGACTATGGCTACACCTTC.

The J gene is TRBJ2-7, the V gene TRBV6-5; a weak D match, TRBD1 (6 bases). The CDR3 runs 14 residues. V was trimmed by 6 bases and J by 0 bases, leaving 12 bases between them. Germline loops: CDR1 MNHEY, CDR2 SVGAGI. CDR3 DNA sequence: TGTGCCAGCAGCCCCGACAGGAACTCCTACGAGCAGTACTTC. The encoded protein is CASSPDRNSYEQYF.

V usage is TRBV28 and J usage is TRBJ1-1, with 7 bases identical to TRBD1. Germline V CDR1 and CDR2: MDHEN, SYDVKM. This CDR3 has 13 residues. V was pared by 6 bases and J by 4 bases, with 5 bases of the junction left unmatched. CDR3 in DNA: TGTGCCAGCAGGGCGACAGGGATCACTGAAGCTTTCTTT. This translates into CASRATGITEAFF.

The J gene is TRBJ2-3, the V gene TRBV7-9; perhaps TRBD2 as D (6 bases). The CDR3 runs 17 residues. V shed 5 bases and J shed 5 bases, with 23 bases lying between them. The V gene's germline CDR1 is SEHNR and CDR2 FQNEAQ (reference sequence). The CDR3 nucleotides are TGTGCCAGCAGCACTCAAGACCGGGACTCAACGGGAGATACGCAGTATTTT. Translation gives CASSTQDRDSTGDTQYF.

The V gene is TRBV30, the J gene TRBJ1-1; maybe TRBD1 (5 bases). Between the trimmed V and J ends, which lost 5 bases and 2 bases, there was a span of 9 bases. Per germline, CDR1 GTSNPN and CDR2 SVGIG (reference sequence). This CDR3 spans 12 amino acids. The CDR3 loop reads CAWDSLNTEAFF. For the CDR3, the DNA is TGTGCCTGGGACAGCCTTAACACTGAAGCTTTCTTT.

The chain combines TRBV7-9 with TRBJ2-3, with a possible D match to TRBD2 (6 bases). Germline assignment: CDR1 SEHNR and CDR2 FQNEAQ (reference sequence). Trimming removed 2 bases from V and 4 bases from J, with 7 bases in between. The CDR3 runs to 13 residues. The CDR3 here is CASSLRLADTQYF. The CDR3 DNA sequence: TGTGCCAGCAGCTTAAGACTAGCAGATACGCAGTATTTT.

The CDR3 nucleotides read TGTGCCTGGAGTGTACCCGGACTAGCCCCTGGGGAGCTGTTTTTT. Protein: CAWSVPGLAPGELFF. The chain employs TRBV30 and TRBJ2-2; 8 bases agree with TRBD2. J lost 8 bases, V lost 0 bases, and 8 bases had no gene match. Germline lookup yields CDR1 GTSNPN and CDR2 SVGIG (reference sequence). This CDR3 contains 15 residues.

The CDR3 reads CASSSSTGTRYGYTF. The DNA of the CDR3 is TGTGCCAGCAGCTCCTCGACCGGGACACGGTATGGCTACACCTTC. The chain joins TRBV11-2 to TRBJ1-2, with D perhaps matching TRBD1 (6 bases). Trimming took 4 bases from V and 5 from J, leaving 17 bases between them. The germline gives CDR1 SGHAT, CDR2 FQNNGV. The CDR3 is 15 amino acids.

This clone was observed a few times. The gene calls are TRBV15 and TRBJ1-2, with D tentatively TRBD1 (5 bases). The CDR3 consists of 14 residues. V was clipped by 8 bases and J by 0 bases, with 13 bases between them. Germline V CDR1 and CDR2: LNHNV, YYDKDF (reference sequence). The DNA of the CDR3 is TGTGCCACCGGGCTTGACAGACCTAACTATGGCTACACCTTC. Its protein is CATGLDRPNYGYTF.

The CDR3 DNA follows: TGTGCCAGCAGCCTTAACAGGGGTGGCTACACCTTC. Translated, it gives CASSLNRGGYTF. This chain connects TRBV5-6 to TRBJ1-2; 7 bases align to TRBD1. CDR1 SGHDT and CDR2 YYEEEE come from the germline V gene. The ends lost 4 bases at V and 7 bases at J; junction bases unmatched: 4. The CDR3 sequence is 12 residues long.

The gene calls are TRBV5-1 and TRBJ1-6; TRBD1 agrees at 8 bases. CDR1 SGHRS and CDR2 YFSETQ come from the germline V gene. V was clipped by 1 base and J by 9 bases; unmatched bases: 6. The CDR3 spans 15 residues. Written as DNA, the CDR3 is TGCGCCAGCAGCTTGATCACAGGGGGACTTTCACCCCTCCACTTT. It specifies CASSLITGGLSPLHF. The whole variable domain, filled in from reference TRBV5-1 and TRBJ1-6, reads KAGVTQTPRYLIKTRGQQVTLSCSPISGHRSVSWYQQTPGQGLQFLFEYFSETQRNKGNFPGRFSGRQFSNSRSEMNVSTLELGDSALYLCASSLITGGLSPLHFGNGTRLTVT.

This chain joins TRBV19 and TRBJ2-1; perhaps TRBD2 as D (6 bases). This CDR3 is 11 amino acids long. The V gene's germline CDR1 is LNHDA and CDR2 SQIVND (reference sequence). Trimming shortened V by 5 bases and J by 9 bases, and 8 bases separated the two germline ends. Here the CDR3 DNA reads TGTGCCAGTAGTCCGGGAGCTGAGCAGTTCTTC. Translated, it gives CASSPGAEQFF.

V and J are TRBV5-5 and TRBJ2-3, with a tentative D call TRBD2 (6 bases). Germline CDR1 SGHKS, CDR2 YYEKEE (reference sequence). The CDR3 sequence is 15 residues long. V lost 0 bases to trimming and J lost 6 bases, with 14 bases between them. CDR3 sequence (DNA): TGTGCCAGCAGCTTGGCCGGGGGAGGTTCGGATACGCAGTATTTT. Translation gives CASSLAGGGSDTQYF.

This sequence joins TRBV7-9 and TRBJ2-5, with a weak D call TRBD1 (5 bases). The germline CDR1 and CDR2 sequences are SEHNR and FQNEAQ (reference sequence). Trimming removed 5 bases at V and 0 bases at J, with 10 bases between. The CDR3 extends over 14 amino acids. The CDR3: CASSPDRYQETQYF. CDR3 DNA: TGTGCCAGCAGCCCAGACAGATACCAAGAGACCCAGTACTTC.